Listed below are T cell receptor beta chains from one sample, sequenced in a study of blood T cell repertoires in COVID-19. The method was immunoSEQ multiplex PCR; TCRdb's version includes in-frame clones alone and lacks a portion of them. The sample lists around 100,000 clones; around 85% were seen once. The sequencing sample was made of peripheral blood. These receptors were collected from a human donor in a cohort sampled during active COVID-19. Both conserved end residues are part of each CDR3. A D gene is named only where the DNA matches it firmly. Not every row has a clone size; where given, it reads once, few, many or a size class.

V gene: TRBV5-1; D gene: TRBD2; J gene: TRBJ2-7; clone size: -; CDR3 DNA: TGCGCCAGCAGCTCAAGACTAGCGGGGGTATACGAGCAGTACTTC; CDR3 protein: CASSSRLAGVYEQYF
V gene: TRBV5-1; D gene: TRBD1; J gene: TRBJ1-3; clone size: -; CDR3 DNA: TGCGCCAGCAGCCAATCGACAGGGTTCTCTGGAAACACCATATATTTT; CDR3 protein: CASSQSTGFSGNTIYF
V gene: TRBV29-1; D gene: -; J gene: TRBJ2-7; clone size: many; CDR3 DNA: TGCAGCGCTCGACAGACCGGCGAGCAGTACTTC; CDR3 protein: CSARQTGEQYF
V gene: TRBV11-2; D gene: TRBD2; J gene: TRBJ2-2; clone size: -; CDR3 DNA: TGTGCCAGCAGCTTAGTCGCGGGGGGGAGGACCGGGGAGCTGTTTTTT; CDR3 protein: CASSLVAGGRTGELFF
V gene: TRBV5-1; D gene: -; J gene: TRBJ1-2; clone size: -; CDR3 DNA: TGCGCCAGCAGCTTAACTGGGGGCCCTAACTATGGCTACACCTTC; CDR3 protein: CASSLTGGPNYGYTF
V gene: TRBV5-1; D gene: TRBD2; J gene: TRBJ2-1; clone size: -; CDR3 DNA: TGCGCCAGCAGCCTCGGGACTAGCGGGAGCAATGAGCAGTTCTTC; CDR3 protein: CASSLGTSGSNEQFF
V gene: TRBV6-5; D gene: -; J gene: TRBJ1-1; clone size: -; CDR3 DNA: TGTGCCAGCAGCCGGGAGAAAGGTGAAGCTTTCTTT; CDR3 protein: CASSREKGEAFF
V gene: TRBV4-1; D gene: TRBD1; J gene: TRBJ1-4; clone size: -; CDR3 DNA: TGCGCCAGCAGCTTCGGACAGCCAGGGGGTGAAAAACTGTTTTTT; CDR3 protein: CASSFGQPGGEKLFF
V gene: TRBV7-8; D gene: TRBD2; J gene: TRBJ2-1; clone size: -; CDR3 DNA: TGTGCCAGCACCCGATCCAGGGAGGGACGCTCCTACAATGAGCAGTTCTTC; CDR3 protein: CASTRSREGRSYNEQFF
V gene: TRBV5-6; D gene: -; J gene: TRBJ1-1; clone size: -; CDR3 DNA: TGTGCCAGCTTTAGGAGGGATGAAGCTTTCTTT; CDR3 protein: CASFRRDEAFF
V gene: TRBV5-1; D gene: TRBD1; J gene: TRBJ2-1; clone size: -; CDR3 DNA: TGCGCCAGCAGCCCCTGGACAGGGGGTGAGGGTGAGCAGTTCTTC; CDR3 protein: CASSPWTGGEGEQFF
V gene: TRBV7-2; D gene: TRBD1; J gene: TRBJ1-2; clone size: -; CDR3 DNA: TGTGCCAGCAGCTTCAATACAGGGGGCAAAATCTATGGCTACACCTTC; CDR3 protein: CASSFNTGGKIYGYTF
V gene: TRBV13; D gene: -; J gene: TRBJ1-2; clone size: -; CDR3 DNA: TGTGCCAGCAGTGCCCTTCTGAGGGGGGGGAATTCCTATGGCTACACCTTC; CDR3 protein: CASSALLRGGNSYGYTF
V gene: TRBV3-1/TRBV3-2; D gene: TRBD1; J gene: TRBJ1-1; clone size: -; CDR3 DNA: TGTGCCAGCAGCACAAACAGACAGGGGGCATTAAGGGCTTTCTTT; CDR3 protein: CASSTNRQGALRAFF
V gene: TRBV5-4; D gene: -; J gene: TRBJ1-2; clone size: -; CDR3 DNA: TGTGCCAGCAGCTTTTGGGGAGATGGCTACACCTTC; CDR3 protein: CASSFWGDGYTF
V gene: TRBV3-1/TRBV3-2; D gene: -; J gene: TRBJ2-3; clone size: -; CDR3 DNA: TGTGCCAGCAGCCAAGGGAGAGGCACAGATACGCAGTATTTT; CDR3 protein: CASSQGRGTDTQYF
V gene: TRBV19; D gene: -; J gene: TRBJ1-1; clone size: -; CDR3 DNA: TGTGCCAGCAAAACGAGCCTAACTGAAGCTTTCTTT; CDR3 protein: CASKTSLTEAFF
V gene: TRBV9; D gene: TRBD2; J gene: TRBJ2-7; clone size: -; CDR3 DNA: TGTGCCAGCAGCGTAGAGGGCAGGGAGGGTCTGGACGAGCAGTACTTC; CDR3 protein: CASSVEGREGLDEQYF
V gene: TRBV24-1; D gene: -; J gene: TRBJ2-1; clone size: -; CDR3 DNA: TGTGCCACCAGTGAGGGAGCCTACAATGAGCAGTTCTTC; CDR3 protein: CATSEGAYNEQFF
V gene: TRBV5-6; D gene: -; J gene: TRBJ2-7; clone size: many; CDR3 DNA: TGTGCCAGCAGCTTGTTCCAGGGGAGAACCTACGAGCAGTACTTC; CDR3 protein: CASSLFQGRTYEQYF
V gene: TRBV14; D gene: -; J gene: TRBJ1-3; clone size: -; CDR3 DNA: TGTGCCAGCAGCGGGCAGGCATTCTCTGGAAACACCATATATTTT; CDR3 protein: CASSGQAFSGNTIYF
V gene: TRBV15; D gene: -; J gene: TRBJ1-2; clone size: -; CDR3 DNA: TGTGCCACCAGCAGAGATATGGGCGTTGATGGCTACACCTTC; CDR3 protein: CATSRDMGVDGYTF
V gene: TRBV18; D gene: -; J gene: TRBJ1-2; clone size: -; CDR3 DNA: TGTGCCAGCTCACTACAGGGTTCCCACTATGGCTACACCTTC; CDR3 protein: CASSLQGSHYGYTF
V gene: TRBV19; D gene: -; J gene: TRBJ2-1; clone size: -; CDR3 DNA: TGTGCCAGTAAGGTACGCAGCGGGAATGAGCAGTTCTTC; CDR3 protein: CASKVRSGNEQFF